This T cell receptor beta chain was observed in a study of Ad26.COV2.S vaccination and SARS-CoV-2 variants. Treatment indicated: some 19 received Ad26.COV2.S at low or high dose, single or two shots; about 5 received placebo; per-sample allocation not given. On day 63 after the first injection, vaccine and placebo recipients gave samples. With respect to this clone: Its antigen is not known.

Sequencing was performed with immunoSEQ multiplex PCR; in TCRdb, only in-frame clones are kept and a portion is missing. The table includes about 680,000 clones, 89% detected once. Points from the study as a whole: For non-spike TCRs, breadth in vaccine recipients resembled that in placebo recipients.

V lost 4 bases and J 12 bases, leaving 20 bases between the germline ends. The CDR3 loop spans 14 amino acids. Germline-derived CDR1 and CDR2 are KGHDR and SFDVKD. The source of this sequence is a person between 18 and 65 years old who received the Ad26.COV2.S COVID-19 vaccine or a placebo. The sequencing used peripheral blood, collected in a trial of Ad26.COV2.S vaccine versus placebo. The gene calls are TRBV24-1 and TRBJ1-1; possible D gene TRBD1, 5 bases. This CDR3 reads CATSESGSRGGTFF. The CDR3 DNA reads TGTGCCACCAGTGAGTCAGGGTCCCGGGGAGGAACTTTCTTT.